This T cell receptor beta chain was identified during a study of blood T cells in healthy people across ages. This clonotype was observed a handful of times. Its antigen is still unknown. With a J-beta primer mix and a sample-barcoded 5' primer, a second PCR ran about 7 to 12 cycles. Every single cDNA molecule received a tag from a template-switch adaptor with 12 random nucleotides. TCRdb itself ran the 5' RACE reads through MiXCR, one entry per CDR3 protein. Counted here are 1.5 million to 2 million distinct CDR3 sequences, under 30% occurring once; the ten biggest clones make up more than 6%. Study-wide results and caveats: PBMC samples, being unsorted, prevented any conclusive comparison of naive and antigen-experienced cells.

Individuals who donated were healthy Caucasians from Russia aged roughly 6 to 90. Isolating PBMCs gave at least 7 million of these cells per sample. Looked up from germline, CDR1 is SEHNR and CDR2 is FQNEAQ (reference sequence). The CDR3 length is 14 residues. V shed 8 bases and J shed 2 bases, with 16 bases lying between them. The genes are TRBV7-9 and TRBJ2-7, with D perhaps TRBD2 (5 bases). Sequenced sample: blood. The receptor was derived from a woman aged 30 to 39 in good health. In DNA, the CDR3 is TGTGCCAGCGGATTGCGGGCAGGAGCCTACGAGCAGTACTTC. Translation gives CASGLRAGAYEQYF.